Listed below are T cell receptor beta chains from one sample, sequenced in a study of graft-versus-host responses after intestinal transplantation. Assay used: immunoSEQ multiplex PCR; TCRdb lists only in-frame clones, some missing. This table holds some 87,000 clones, roughly 92% found once. Their antigens are not known. The sample in question was unstimulated CD4+ T cells sorted from spleen or lymph node cells, obtained before intestinal transplant. These receptors all stem from a human donor who received an intestinal transplant. Each CDR3 is given with its conserved first and last residue. Each record gives: clone size, V gene, J gene, D gene, CDR3 protein, CDR3 DNA. The D gene is left open where the match is weak. Size is stated for part of the rows, as once, few or many counts, or as a class when the clone is expanded.

abundance: once; v_gene: TRBV28; j_gene: TRBJ1-2; d_gene: NA; CDR3aa: CASSLRVNRALSYGYTF; CDR3nt: TGTGCCAGCAGTTTACGGGTTAACAGGGCCCTCTCCTATGGCTACACCTTC
abundance: NA; v_gene: TRBV9; j_gene: TRBJ2-3; d_gene: TRBD2; CDR3aa: CASSPREGTDTQYF; CDR3nt: TGTGCCAGCAGCCCCCGGGAGGGCACAGATACGCAGTATTTT
abundance: NA; v_gene: TRBV5-1; j_gene: TRBJ2-3; d_gene: NA; CDR3aa: CASSLGSTDTQYF; CDR3nt: TGCGCCAGCAGCTTGGGTAGCACAGATACGCAGTATTTT
abundance: NA; v_gene: TRBV30; j_gene: TRBJ1-2; d_gene: NA; CDR3aa: CAWSVLSLDGGRDYGYTF; CDR3nt: TGTGCCTGGAGTGTACTAAGTCTCGATGGGGGGCGAGACTATGGCTACACCTTC
abundance: NA; v_gene: TRBV28; j_gene: TRBJ1-1; d_gene: TRBD1; CDR3aa: CASTGQGAGWDTEAFF; CDR3nt: TGTGCCAGCACCGGACAGGGGGCGGGATGGGACACTGAAGCTTTCTTT
abundance: NA; v_gene: TRBV6-5; j_gene: TRBJ1-1; d_gene: TRBD1; CDR3aa: CASSTTTGIVTEAFF; CDR3nt: TGTGCCAGCAGTACTACGACAGGGATCGTTACTGAAGCTTTCTTT
abundance: NA; v_gene: TRBV6-5; j_gene: TRBJ1-3; d_gene: NA; CDR3aa: CASSYSRRVSGNTIYF; CDR3nt: TGTGCCAGCAGTTACTCGAGACGGGTCTCTGGAAACACCATATATTTT
abundance: NA; v_gene: TRBV18; j_gene: TRBJ2-3; d_gene: TRBD2; CDR3aa: CASSPLREGPLTDTQYF; CDR3nt: TGTGCCAGCTCACCACTGAGGGAGGGCCCTCTTACAGATACGCAGTATTTT
abundance: NA; v_gene: TRBV18; j_gene: TRBJ1-2; d_gene: NA; CDR3aa: CASSPGSSFYGYTF; CDR3nt: TGTGCCAGCTCACCAGGGAGTAGTTTCTATGGCTACACCTTC
abundance: NA; v_gene: TRBV30; j_gene: TRBJ2-4; d_gene: NA; CDR3aa: CAWRIRDIQYF; CDR3nt: TGTGCCTGGAGGATACGGGACATTCAGTACTTC
abundance: NA; v_gene: TRBV19; j_gene: TRBJ1-1; d_gene: NA; CDR3aa: CASSIVPGSNTEAFF; CDR3nt: TGTGCCAGTAGTATAGTTCCAGGGTCTAACACTGAAGCTTTCTTT
abundance: NA; v_gene: TRBV6-1; j_gene: TRBJ2-5; d_gene: NA; CDR3aa: CASSEAPRAGETQYF; CDR3nt: TGTGCCAGCAGTGAAGCCCCAAGGGCAGGGGAGACCCAGTACTTC
abundance: NA; v_gene: TRBV5-1; j_gene: TRBJ2-7; d_gene: NA; CDR3aa: CASSLAGANSYEQYF; CDR3nt: TGCGCCAGCAGCTTGGCAGGTGCCAACTCCTACGAGCAGTACTTC
abundance: NA; v_gene: TRBV5-1; j_gene: TRBJ1-2; d_gene: NA; CDR3aa: CASSLPGSVDYGYTF; CDR3nt: TGCGCCAGCAGCTTGCCTGGGTCCGTGGACTATGGCTACACCTTC
abundance: NA; v_gene: TRBV20-1; j_gene: TRBJ2-1; d_gene: NA; CDR3aa: CSASYEEQFF; CDR3nt: TGCAGTGCTAGTTATGAGGAGCAGTTCTTC
abundance: NA; v_gene: TRBV4-1; j_gene: TRBJ1-2; d_gene: NA; CDR3aa: CASSQAQGGVNYGYTF; CDR3nt: TGCGCCAGCAGCCAAGCTCAAGGGGGGGTGAACTATGGCTACACCTTC
abundance: NA; v_gene: TRBV27; j_gene: TRBJ1-5; d_gene: NA; CDR3aa: CASSLTDNQPQHF; CDR3nt: TGTGCCAGCAGTTTGACAGACAATCAGCCCCAGCATTTT
abundance: once; v_gene: TRBV25-1; j_gene: TRBJ2-7; d_gene: NA; CDR3aa: CASRESGPPYEQYF; CDR3nt: TGTGCCAGCAGAGAGTCCGGGCCACCCTACGAGCAGTACTTC
abundance: NA; v_gene: TRBV9; j_gene: TRBJ2-1; d_gene: NA; CDR3aa: CASSSTPLSYNEQFF; CDR3nt: TGTGCCAGCAGTTCGACTCCCCTTTCCTACAATGAGCAGTTCTTC
abundance: NA; v_gene: TRBV28; j_gene: TRBJ2-7; d_gene: TRBD1; CDR3aa: CASSSHGQGAFQYF; CDR3nt: TGTGCCAGCAGTTCCCATGGACAGGGGGCCTTCCAGTACTTC
abundance: NA; v_gene: TRBV7-8; j_gene: TRBJ2-7; d_gene: NA; CDR3aa: CASSLGVVLYEQYF; CDR3nt: TGTGCCAGCAGCTTGGGCGTTGTCCTCTACGAGCAGTACTTC
abundance: NA; v_gene: TRBV25-1; j_gene: TRBJ2-5; d_gene: NA; CDR3aa: CASSEWQAPSETQYF; CDR3nt: TGTGCCAGCAGTGAATGGCAGGCCCCCTCAGAGACCCAGTACTTC
abundance: NA; v_gene: TRBV14; j_gene: TRBJ2-7; d_gene: TRBD2; CDR3aa: CASSQRLAQYYEQYF; CDR3nt: TGTGCCAGCAGCCAAAGACTAGCGCAATACTACGAGCAGTACTTC
abundance: once; v_gene: TRBV6-1; j_gene: TRBJ1-5; d_gene: NA; CDR3aa: CASLVGGNSHQPQHF; CDR3nt: TGTGCCAGCTTGGTCGGGGGGAATTCCCATCAGCCCCAGCATTTT
abundance: NA; v_gene: TRBV10-1; j_gene: TRBJ2-5; d_gene: NA; CDR3aa: CASTDGETQYF; CDR3nt: TGCGCCAGCACGGATGGAGAGACCCAGTACTTC
abundance: NA; v_gene: TRBV9; j_gene: TRBJ1-2; d_gene: NA; CDR3aa: CASSVGNYGYTF; CDR3nt: TGTGCCAGCAGCGTAGGTAACTATGGCTACACCTTC
abundance: once; v_gene: TRBV28; j_gene: TRBJ2-4; d_gene: TRBD1; CDR3aa: CASQGAGAKNIQYF; CDR3nt: TGTGCCAGCCAGGGGGCGGGAGCCAAAAACATTCAGTACTTC
abundance: once; v_gene: TRBV5-1; j_gene: TRBJ1-2; d_gene: NA; CDR3aa: CASSTGGWAYGYTF; CDR3nt: TGCGCCAGCAGCACCGGCGGGTGGGCCTATGGCTACACCTTC
abundance: once; v_gene: TRBV6-5; j_gene: TRBJ2-1; d_gene: NA; CDR3aa: CASSYLTRTHNEQFF; CDR3nt: TGTGCCAGCAGTTACCTGACTAGGACGCACAATGAGCAGTTCTTC
abundance: NA; v_gene: TRBV19; j_gene: TRBJ1-2; d_gene: NA; CDR3aa: CASSKTGNNYGYTF; CDR3nt: TGTGCCAGTAGTAAAACCGGGAACAACTATGGCTACACCTTC
abundance: NA; v_gene: TRBV6-5; j_gene: TRBJ1-1; d_gene: NA; CDR3aa: CASSSPSTGSAEAFF; CDR3nt: TGTGCCAGCAGTTCCCCTTCTACAGGGTCAGCTGAAGCTTTCTTT
abundance: NA; v_gene: TRBV7-8; j_gene: TRBJ2-5; d_gene: NA; CDR3aa: CASSVEVLQETQYF; CDR3nt: TGTGCCAGCAGCGTAGAGGTCCTCCAAGAGACCCAGTACTTC
abundance: NA; v_gene: TRBV5-1; j_gene: TRBJ2-5; d_gene: TRBD1; CDR3aa: CASSLARTGWSQYQETQYF; CDR3nt: TGCGCCAGCAGCTTGGCTAGGACAGGGTGGAGTCAGTACCAAGAGACCCAGTACTTC
abundance: NA; v_gene: TRBV19; j_gene: TRBJ2-6; d_gene: NA; CDR3aa: CASSSRAAGANVLTF; CDR3nt: TGTGCCAGTAGTAGCAGAGCCGCTGGGGCCAACGTCCTGACTTTC
abundance: NA; v_gene: TRBV5-1; j_gene: TRBJ2-3; d_gene: TRBD2; CDR3aa: CASSLPGLAGAVTDTQYF; CDR3nt: TGCGCCAGCAGCCTACCGGGACTAGCGGGAGCGGTCACAGATACGCAGTATTTT
abundance: NA; v_gene: TRBV5-1; j_gene: TRBJ2-7; d_gene: NA; CDR3aa: CASSLGPTSYEQYF; CDR3nt: TGCGCCAGCAGCTTGGGGCCGACTTCCTACGAGCAGTACTTC
abundance: NA; v_gene: TRBV27; j_gene: TRBJ1-1; d_gene: NA; CDR3aa: CASTSNARFTEAFF; CDR3nt: TGTGCCAGCACTTCCAACGCGAGGTTCACTGAAGCTTTCTTT
abundance: NA; v_gene: TRBV27; j_gene: TRBJ1-2; d_gene: TRBD1; CDR3aa: CASRGTGSYGYTF; CDR3nt: TGTGCCAGCAGGGGGACAGGGAGCTATGGCTACACCTTC
abundance: NA; v_gene: TRBV28; j_gene: TRBJ1-1; d_gene: NA; CDR3aa: CASRYLHTEAFF; CDR3nt: TGTGCCAGCAGGTACCTACACACTGAAGCTTTCTTT
abundance: NA; v_gene: TRBV6-1; j_gene: TRBJ1-3; d_gene: NA; CDR3aa: CASSPTGTGNTIYF; CDR3nt: TGTGCCAGCAGTCCCACAGGGACTGGAAACACCATATATTTT
abundance: NA; v_gene: TRBV15; j_gene: TRBJ2-3; d_gene: TRBD1; CDR3aa: CATSIWYPGTGLSSTDTQYF; CDR3nt: TGTGCCACCAGCATCTGGTACCCCGGGACAGGGCTTTCTAGCACAGATACGCAGTATTTT
abundance: NA; v_gene: TRBV30; j_gene: TRBJ2-7; d_gene: TRBD2; CDR3aa: CAWSVPRGGRSAYEQYF; CDR3nt: TGTGCCTGGAGTGTACCCCGGGGAGGGAGGTCGGCCTACGAGCAGTACTTC
abundance: NA; v_gene: TRBV5-6; j_gene: TRBJ2-3; d_gene: NA; CDR3aa: CASSLAKFDTDTQYF; CDR3nt: TGTGCCAGCAGCTTGGCCAAGTTCGACACAGATACGCAGTATTTT
abundance: NA; v_gene: TRBV6-6; j_gene: TRBJ2-7; d_gene: TRBD2; CDR3aa: CASRPLAGVGEQYF; CDR3nt: TGTGCCAGCAGACCACTAGCGGGAGTTGGGGAGCAGTACTTC